These T cell receptor beta chains were read from a single sample in a study of shared clonotypes between healthy human individuals. Sequencing was performed with immunoSEQ multiplex PCR; in TCRdb, only in-frame clones are kept and a portion is missing. The sample has about 750,000 clones; 92% are singletons. Input material: naive CD8+ T cells sorted from blood. Source of these receptors: a man younger than 45 in good health. The CDR3 runs from the conserved cysteine through the conserved F or W. The order of the fields is CDR3 DNA, CDR3 protein, V gene, clone size, D gene, J gene. D genes are given only for firm matches. Size is stated for part of the rows, as once, few or many counts, or as a class when the clone is expanded.

TGTGCCAGCAGTGATGGGGTAGCGGGAGCCCAGGGCGTGCAGTACTTC CASSDGVAGAQGVQYF TRBV2 NA TRBD2 TRBJ2-7
TGTGCCAGCAGCCAACAGGGGCAAGAGACCCAGTACTTC CASSQQGQETQYF TRBV7-9 NA TRBD1 TRBJ2-5
TGCGCCAGCAGCCAAGATAGGGCGGCCGACTACGAGCAGTACTTC CASSQDRAADYEQYF TRBV4-3 NA NA TRBJ2-7
TGTGCCAGCAGTTCTCGCAGGGGTTCCCCCTCCTACGAGCAGTACTTC CASSSRRGSPSYEQYF TRBV28 NA NA TRBJ2-7
TGTGCCAGCGGATCAGGACTTTCCTACGAGCAGTACTTC CASGSGLSYEQYF TRBV2 NA NA TRBJ2-7
TGTGCCATCAGTGATCCCACTAGCGGGAGCCCTCGCCCCTACGAGCAGTACTTC CAISDPTSGSPRPYEQYF TRBV10-3 NA TRBD2 TRBJ2-7
TGTGCCAGCAGCTTAGGAGACAGGGGGTCTTACGAGCAGTACTTC CASSLGDRGSYEQYF TRBV13 NA TRBD1 TRBJ2-7
TGTGCCAGCAGTCCCTGGGATGGTGGCTACGAGCAGTACTTC CASSPWDGGYEQYF TRBV27 NA NA TRBJ2-7
TGTGCCAGCAGCCAAGATCAGCTAAATGAGCAGTTCTTC CASSQDQLNEQFF TRBV4-2 once NA TRBJ2-1
TGCGCCAGCAGCCAGGGATCTACAGGGGCATTAGATACGCAGTATTTT CASSQGSTGALDTQYF TRBV4-3 NA TRBD1 TRBJ2-3
TGTGCCAGCACTCTAGGCGGAGACGGGCCAGATACGCAGTATTTT CASTLGGDGPDTQYF TRBV7-9 once NA TRBJ2-3
TGTGCCAGCAGCTTGGCCGGGACAGGGGGCGGCCAAGAGACCCAGTACTTC CASSLAGTGGGQETQYF TRBV5-6 NA TRBD1 TRBJ2-5
TGTGCCAGCAGCTTTATAGCGGGAGGAGCGGAAGAGACCCAGTACTTC CASSFIAGGAEETQYF TRBV9 NA TRBD2 TRBJ2-5
TGTGCCAGCAGTTTATTCGAGCGGGGGCTCAATGAGCAGTTCTTC CASSLFERGLNEQFF TRBV27 NA TRBD2 TRBJ2-1
TGCGCCAGCACCCGGGGAGCGGAGCCCACAGATACGCAGTATTTT CASTRGAEPTDTQYF TRBV4-1 NA NA TRBJ2-3
TGCGCCAGCAGCCAAGATGCTGGAACAGGGGATGGCTACACCTTC CASSQDAGTGDGYTF TRBV4-3 NA TRBD1 TRBJ1-2
TGTGCCAGCAGCGACAGTCACAGGGGGAGGAACACCGGGGAGCTGTTTTTT CASSDSHRGRNTGELFF TRBV7-9 NA TRBD1 TRBJ2-2
TGCGCCAGCAGCTTGTTTCCGGGACTTACAGCCCAAGAGACCCAGTACTTC CASSLFPGLTAQETQYF TRBV5-1 NA NA TRBJ2-5
TGTGCCAGCAGCTTGTTTCATGGTCCAGGCTACGAGCAGTACTTC CASSLFHGPGYEQYF TRBV5-5 NA NA TRBJ2-7
TGTGCCAGCAGCTACCTAGCGGACACTTACAATGAGCAGTTCTTC CASSYLADTYNEQFF TRBV5-5 NA TRBD2 TRBJ2-1
TGCGCCAGCAGCCAAGTTCAGGGGGGGACCTACGAGCAGTACTTC CASSQVQGGTYEQYF TRBV4-1 NA NA TRBJ2-7
TGTGCCAGCAGCTTAGCCCCCTCGGAGTACGAGCAGTACTTC CASSLAPSEYEQYF TRBV7-9 NA NA TRBJ2-7
TGTGCCAGCAGCTCCGGGGGGGGTCAGGCCGGTTCACAGCCCCAGCATTTT CASSSGGGQAGSQPQHF TRBV5-4 NA NA TRBJ1-5
TGTGCCAGCAGTTTTCGCTTTAACACCGGGGAGCTGTTTTTT CASSFRFNTGELFF TRBV28 NA NA TRBJ2-2
TGTGCCAGCAGCACCACAGGGTTGGGCAATCAGCCCCAGCATTTT CASSTTGLGNQPQHF TRBV6-6 NA NA TRBJ1-5
TGTGCCAGCAGCTTAGTGGATAGCGGGAGAGCTCAAGAGACCCAGTACTTC CASSLVDSGRAQETQYF TRBV7-9 NA TRBD2 TRBJ2-5
TGTGCCAGCAGTTTATCGGATGCAGATACGCAGTATTTT CASSLSDADTQYF TRBV27 NA NA TRBJ2-3
TGTGCCAGCAGTTCGGGGACTAGCGGGATAGCCTACAATGAGCAGTTCTTC CASSSGTSGIAYNEQFF TRBV27 NA TRBD2 TRBJ2-1
TGTGCCAGCAGGGGGACTAGCGGTGCCTACAATGAGCAGTTCTTC CASRGTSGAYNEQFF TRBV2 NA TRBD2 TRBJ2-1
TGTGCCAGTAGTGCCTCAGGGGTAGGGTATGAGCAGTTCTTC CASSASGVGYEQFF TRBV19 NA NA TRBJ2-1
TGTGCCAGCAGTCCCCCGGGACTAGGCCACTACGAGCAGTACTTC CASSPPGLGHYEQYF TRBV28 NA TRBD2 TRBJ2-7
TGTGCCAGCTCACCACGGGCGAGGTCGAGCACCGGGGAGCTGTTTTTT CASSPRARSSTGELFF TRBV18 NA NA TRBJ2-2
TGTGCCAGCAGTTCTGACAGGGGGGTCTACGAGCAGTACTTC CASSSDRGVYEQYF TRBV27 once TRBD1 TRBJ2-7
TGTGCCAGCAGCTTAGCCGGGAATCATCAGCCCCAGCATTTT CASSLAGNHQPQHF TRBV7-9 NA NA TRBJ1-5
TGTGCCAGCAGCTTAGGGTTTTATAATGAGCAGTTCTTC CASSLGFYNEQFF TRBV7-6 NA NA TRBJ2-1
TGTGCCAGCAGTTACCCCCGGGGAACCGGGGAGCTGTTTTTT CASSYPRGTGELFF TRBV6-5 NA NA TRBJ2-2
TGTGCCATCAGTGAGCAGGGGAGCACCGGGGAGCTGTTTTTT CAISEQGSTGELFF TRBV10-3 NA NA TRBJ2-2
TGCGCCAGCAGCCAAGCCGTAGCGGGTCAGTCCTACGAGCAGTACTTC CASSQAVAGQSYEQYF TRBV4-1 NA TRBD2 TRBJ2-7
TGTGCCAGCAGCCCGACGGAAGGGGGGAAGAATGAAAAACTGTTTTTT CASSPTEGGKNEKLFF TRBV7-9 NA NA TRBJ1-4
TGTGCCACCAGCAGAGGTTCGGAGAGCACCGGGGAGCTGTTTTTT CATSRGSESTGELFF TRBV15 NA NA TRBJ2-2